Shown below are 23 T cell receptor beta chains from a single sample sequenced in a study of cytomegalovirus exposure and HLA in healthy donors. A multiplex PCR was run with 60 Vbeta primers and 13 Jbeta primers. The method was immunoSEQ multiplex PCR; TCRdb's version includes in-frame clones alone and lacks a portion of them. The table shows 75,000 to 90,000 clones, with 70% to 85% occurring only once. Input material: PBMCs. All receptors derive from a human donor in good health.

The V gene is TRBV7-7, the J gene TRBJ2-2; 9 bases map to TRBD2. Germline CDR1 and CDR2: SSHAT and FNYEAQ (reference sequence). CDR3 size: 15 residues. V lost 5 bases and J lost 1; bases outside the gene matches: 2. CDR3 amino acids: CASSPLAGNTGELFF. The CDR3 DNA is TGTGCCAGCAGCCCACTAGCGGGGAACACCGGGGAGCTGTTTTTT.

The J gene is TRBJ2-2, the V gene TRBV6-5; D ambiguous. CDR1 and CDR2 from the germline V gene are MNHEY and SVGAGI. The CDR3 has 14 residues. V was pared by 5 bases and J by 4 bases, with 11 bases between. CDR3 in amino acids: CASSTGTITGELFF. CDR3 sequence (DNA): TGTGCCAGCAGTACGGGTACGATCACCGGGGAGCTGTTTTTT.

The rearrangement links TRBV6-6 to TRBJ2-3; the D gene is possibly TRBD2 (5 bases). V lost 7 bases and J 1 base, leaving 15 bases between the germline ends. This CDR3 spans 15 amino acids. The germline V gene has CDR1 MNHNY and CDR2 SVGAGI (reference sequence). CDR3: CASTFERLRTDTQYF. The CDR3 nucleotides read TGTGCCAGCACTTTTGAGCGGCTGCGCACAGATACGCAGTATTTT.

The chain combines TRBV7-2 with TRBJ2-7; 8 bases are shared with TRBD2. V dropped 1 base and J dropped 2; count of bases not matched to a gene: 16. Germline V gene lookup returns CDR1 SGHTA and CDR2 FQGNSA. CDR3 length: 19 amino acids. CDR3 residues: CASSLGRGGGTKTTYEQYF. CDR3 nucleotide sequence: TGTGCCAGCAGCTTAGGGCGGGGCGGGGGGACTAAAACGACCTACGAGCAGTACTTC.

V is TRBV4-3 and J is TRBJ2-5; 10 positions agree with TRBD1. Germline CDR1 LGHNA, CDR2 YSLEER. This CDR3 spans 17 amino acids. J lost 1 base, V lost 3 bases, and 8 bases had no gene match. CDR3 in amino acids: CASSHDRGRIPQETQYF. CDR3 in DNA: TGCGCCAGCAGCCACGACAGGGGGCGAATCCCCCAAGAGACCCAGTACTTC.

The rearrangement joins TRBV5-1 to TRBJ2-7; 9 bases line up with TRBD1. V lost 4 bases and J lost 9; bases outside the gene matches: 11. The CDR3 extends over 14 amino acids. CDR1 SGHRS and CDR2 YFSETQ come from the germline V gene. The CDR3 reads CASSIAGQGGGQYF. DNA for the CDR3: TGCGCCAGCAGCATTGCGGGACAGGGCGGTGGGCAGTACTTC.

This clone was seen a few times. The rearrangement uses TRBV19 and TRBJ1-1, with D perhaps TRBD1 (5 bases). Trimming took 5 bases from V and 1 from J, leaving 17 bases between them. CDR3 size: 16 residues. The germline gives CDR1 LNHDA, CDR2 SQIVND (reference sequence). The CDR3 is CASSSPGHPTNTEAFF. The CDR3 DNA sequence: TGTGCCAGTAGTTCACCAGGGCACCCCACGAACACTGAAGCTTTCTTT.

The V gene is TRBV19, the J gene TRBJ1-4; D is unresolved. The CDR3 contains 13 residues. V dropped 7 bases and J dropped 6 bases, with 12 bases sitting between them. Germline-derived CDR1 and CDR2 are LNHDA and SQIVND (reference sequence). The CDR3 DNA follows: TGTGCCAGTACCCGTTCACAGTATGAAAAACTGTTTTTT. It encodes CASTRSQYEKLFF.

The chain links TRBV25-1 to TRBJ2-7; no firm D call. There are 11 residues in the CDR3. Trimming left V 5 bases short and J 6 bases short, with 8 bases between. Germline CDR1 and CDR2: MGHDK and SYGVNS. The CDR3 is CASSPEREQYF. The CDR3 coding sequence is TGTGCCAGCAGTCCAGAGCGCGAGCAGTACTTC.

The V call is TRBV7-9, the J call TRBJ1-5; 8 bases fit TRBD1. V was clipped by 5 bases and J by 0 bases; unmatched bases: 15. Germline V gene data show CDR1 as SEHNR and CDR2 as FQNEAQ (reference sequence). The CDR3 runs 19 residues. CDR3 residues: CASSPLRDRTIYSNQPQHF. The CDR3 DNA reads TGTGCCAGCAGCCCCCTCCGGGACAGGACCATTTATAGCAATCAGCCCCAGCATTTT.

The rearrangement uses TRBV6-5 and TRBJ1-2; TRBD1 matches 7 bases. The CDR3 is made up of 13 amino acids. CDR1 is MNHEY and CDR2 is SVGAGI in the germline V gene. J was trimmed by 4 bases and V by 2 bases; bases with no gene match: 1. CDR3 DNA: TGTGCCAGCAGTTACGACAGGGTCTATGGCTACACCTTC. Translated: CASSYDRVYGYTF.

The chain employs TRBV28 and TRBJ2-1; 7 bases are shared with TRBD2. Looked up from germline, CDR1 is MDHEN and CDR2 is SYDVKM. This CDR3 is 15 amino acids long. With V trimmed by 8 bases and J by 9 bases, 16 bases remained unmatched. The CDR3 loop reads CASGLGVGGGGEQFF. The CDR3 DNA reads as TGTGCCAGCGGGCTGGGGGTTGGCGGGGGAGGTGAGCAGTTCTTC.

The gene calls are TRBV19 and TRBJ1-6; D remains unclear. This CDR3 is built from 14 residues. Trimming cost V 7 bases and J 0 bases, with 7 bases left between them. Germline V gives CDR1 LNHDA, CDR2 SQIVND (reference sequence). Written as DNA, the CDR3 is TGTGCCAGTAACCGGAGCTCCTATAATTCACCCCTCCACTTT. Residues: CASNRSSYNSPLHF.

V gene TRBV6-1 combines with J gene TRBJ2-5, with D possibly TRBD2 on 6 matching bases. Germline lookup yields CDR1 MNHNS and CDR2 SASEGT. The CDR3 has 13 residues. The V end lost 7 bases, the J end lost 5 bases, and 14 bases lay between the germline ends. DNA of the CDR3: TGTGCCAGCAACGTACTAGCCTTTGAGACCCAGTACTTC. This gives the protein CASNVLAFETQYF.

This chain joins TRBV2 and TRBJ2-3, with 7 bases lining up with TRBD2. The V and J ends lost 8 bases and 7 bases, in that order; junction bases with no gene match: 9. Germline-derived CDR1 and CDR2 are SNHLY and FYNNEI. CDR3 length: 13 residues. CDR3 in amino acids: CASWVGGKNTQYF. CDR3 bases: TGTGCCAGCTGGGTGGGGGGGAAAAATACGCAGTATTTT.

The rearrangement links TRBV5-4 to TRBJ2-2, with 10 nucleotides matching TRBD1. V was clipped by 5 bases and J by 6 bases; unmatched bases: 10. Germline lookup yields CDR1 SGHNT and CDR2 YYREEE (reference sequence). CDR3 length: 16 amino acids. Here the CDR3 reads CASSRDRGRLAGELFF. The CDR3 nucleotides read TGTGCCAGCAGTCGTGACAGGGGGCGGTTAGCCGGGGAGCTGTTTTTT.

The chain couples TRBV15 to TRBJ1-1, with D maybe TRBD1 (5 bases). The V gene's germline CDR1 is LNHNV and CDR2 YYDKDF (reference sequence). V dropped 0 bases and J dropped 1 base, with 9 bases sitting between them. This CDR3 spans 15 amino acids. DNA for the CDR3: TGTGCCACCAGCAGAGATACAGGCACGAACACTGAAGCTTTCTTT. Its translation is CATSRDTGTNTEAFF.

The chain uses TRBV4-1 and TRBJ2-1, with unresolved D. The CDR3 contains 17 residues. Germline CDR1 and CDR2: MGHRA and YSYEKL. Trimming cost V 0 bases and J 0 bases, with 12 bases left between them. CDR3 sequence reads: CASSQEGSTSSYNEQFF. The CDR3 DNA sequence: TGCGCCAGCAGCCAAGAGGGCTCCACCAGCTCCTACAATGAGCAGTTCTTC.

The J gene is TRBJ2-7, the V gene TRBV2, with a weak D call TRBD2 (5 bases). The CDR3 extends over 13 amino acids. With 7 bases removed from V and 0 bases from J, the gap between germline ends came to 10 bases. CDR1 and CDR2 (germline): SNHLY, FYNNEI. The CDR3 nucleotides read TGTGCCAGCACTGCGGGTAGCTCCTACGAGCAGTACTTC. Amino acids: CASTAGSSYEQYF.

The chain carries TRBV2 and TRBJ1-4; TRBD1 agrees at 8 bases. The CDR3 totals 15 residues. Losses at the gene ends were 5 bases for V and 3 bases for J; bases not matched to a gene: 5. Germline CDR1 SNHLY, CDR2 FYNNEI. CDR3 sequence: CASSRQGTANEKLFF. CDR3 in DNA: TGTGCCAGCAGTCGACAGGGGACGGCTAATGAAAAACTGTTTTTT. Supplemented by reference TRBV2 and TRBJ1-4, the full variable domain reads EPEVTQTPSHQVTQMGQEVILRCVPISNHLYFYWYRQILGQKVEFLVSFYNNEISEKSEIFDDQFSVERPDGSNFTLKIRSTKLEDSAMYFCASSRQGTANEKLFFGSGTQLSVL.

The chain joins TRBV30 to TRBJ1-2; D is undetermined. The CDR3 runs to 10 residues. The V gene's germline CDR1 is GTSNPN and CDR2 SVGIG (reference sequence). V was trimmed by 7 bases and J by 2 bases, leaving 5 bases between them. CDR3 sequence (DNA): TGTGCCTATATGAACTATGGCTACACCTTC. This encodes CAYMNYGYTF.

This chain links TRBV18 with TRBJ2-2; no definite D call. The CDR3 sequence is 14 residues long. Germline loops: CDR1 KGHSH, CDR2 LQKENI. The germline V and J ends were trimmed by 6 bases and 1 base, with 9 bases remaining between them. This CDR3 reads CASSPTVNTGELFF. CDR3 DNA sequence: TGTGCCAGCTCTCCTACAGTGAACACCGGGGAGCTGTTTTTT.

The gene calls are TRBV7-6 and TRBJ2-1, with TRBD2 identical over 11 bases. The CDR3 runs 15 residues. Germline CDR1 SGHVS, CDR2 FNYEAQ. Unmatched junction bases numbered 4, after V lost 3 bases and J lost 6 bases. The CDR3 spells CASSFPSGGLNEQFF. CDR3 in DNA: TGTGCCAGCAGCTTCCCTAGCGGGGGGCTCAATGAGCAGTTCTTC.